This TCR beta chain was recovered during a study of blood T cell repertoires in COVID-19. Whole-study context: Sites across the United States, Italy and Spain contributed samples from acute and convalescent COVID-19. T cells, B-cell-depleted T cells, or PBMCs provided the cDNA or gDNA that served as material.

This CDR3 is 17 amino acids long. How the authors handled the data: Using reference gene primer amplification, nucleated cell counts were estimated. Method: immunoSEQ multiplex PCR; TCRdb's copy keeps in-frame clones and lacks some. The DNA gave D and trimming, while V, J and clone size come from that table. The table shows about 59,000 clones, with about 85% occurring only once. This TCR was sampled from a woman aged 80 or over with acute or convalescent COVID-19. Sequencing was performed on peripheral blood. The chain employs TRBV12-2 and TRBJ2-2; no DNA check was done on the table's D call, TRBD2. TRBV12-2 is termed a pseudogene. The CDR3, as DNA: TGTGCAAGTCGCGACCTCAGGACTGCCCATGGGCCCGGGGAGCTGTTTTTT. Translating it yields CASRDLRTAHGPGELFF.